Sequencing of this T cell receptor (beta chain) was carried out in a study of blood T cell repertoires in COVID-19. Study context: Researchers got acute and convalescent COVID-19 samples from the United States, Italy and Spain.

Per the authors' pipeline: From reference gene primer amplification, estimates of nucleated cell counts were derived. This table comes from immunoSEQ multiplex PCR, and its TCRdb copy is limited to in-frame clones, with some not included. The V and J calls and clone size are taken from that table; D and trimming were inferred from the DNA. In the table there are around 200,000 clones, about 86% of which are singletons. Seattle patients were enrolled while actively infected and followed longitudinally. This CDR3 is 16 amino acids long. V was cut by 0 bases and J by 0 bases, with 10 bases left in between. Germline V gives CDR1 SGHRS, CDR2 YFSETQ.

The TCR sequence derives from a woman in her sixties or seventies with COVID-19, enrolled during active disease. The specimen sequenced was peripheral blood. The V and J genes are TRBV5-1 and TRBJ1-3; no firm D call. The CDR3 nucleotides read TGCGCCAGCAGCTTGGCCAGCGGGGACTCTGGAAACACCATATATTTT. Translation: CASSLASGDSGNTIYF.